This TCR beta chain was sequenced during a study of blood T cell repertoires in COVID-19. Study overall: Samples came from the United States, Italy and Spain, spanning acute and convalescent COVID-19. From T cells, B-cell-depleted T cells, or PBMCs came the material, which was cDNA or gDNA.

Measured with immunoSEQ multiplex PCR; TCRdb has only the in-frame clones, and not every one. Among 150,000 to 200,000 clones listed, over 60% were seen once. Germline-derived CDR1 and CDR2 are MNHEY and SVGAGI. The CDR3 contains 15 residues. Trimming took 4 bases from V and 8 from J; bases not matched to a gene: 11. A note on this clone: Other DNA sequences in the sample encode the same CDR3.

This receptor was identified in a woman aged 65 to 85 with acute or convalescent COVID-19. Sequencing input: peripheral blood. The V gene is TRBV6-5, the J gene TRBJ1-2; TRBD1 aligns across 9 bases. The CDR3 reads CASSSNRDRAGGYTF. As DNA, the CDR3 is TGTGCCAGCAGTTCCAACCGGGACAGGGCAGGCGGCTACACCTTC.